These 13 T cell receptor beta chains originate from one sample sequenced in a study of T cell clones after liver transplantation. The data were produced by immunoSEQ multiplex PCR, yet TCRdb's version contains in-frame clones alone and is incomplete. In the table there are about 11,000 clones, 70% to 75% of which are singletons. The sequencing used CD4+ T cells from blood, collected around 32 months after liver transplant. The source is a human patient who received a liver transplant. Some T cells may possibly be graft donor cells.

The chain carries TRBV14 and TRBJ2-1; TRBD1 matches at 10 bases. Germline CDR1 and CDR2: SGHDN and FVKESK. V shed 1 base and J 7 bases; nucleotides not matched to a gene: 7. The CDR3 contains 16 residues. The CDR3 loop is CASSQGRTGGINEQFF. The CDR3 nucleotides are TGTGCCAGCAGCCAAGGAAGGACAGGGGGAATAAATGAGCAGTTCTTC.

This clone qualifies as medium-sized. This chain uses TRBV6-5 with TRBJ1-6; D remains ambiguous. This CDR3 has 13 residues. The germline V gene has CDR1 MNHEY and CDR2 SVGAGI. Deletions cut 5 bases from V and 7 bases from J, with 9 bases between. CDR3 loop: CASSTTGNSPLHF. DNA of the CDR3: TGTGCCAGCAGTACAACGGGAAATTCACCCCTCCACTTT.

This clone came up a few times. In DNA form, the CDR3 reads TGTGCCAGCAGTGCCAACATGTTCACTGAAGCTTTCTTT. This encodes CASSANMFTEAFF. The V gene is TRBV6-5, the J gene TRBJ1-1; no definite D call. Per the germline V gene, CDR1 is MNHEY and CDR2 is SVGAGI. The CDR3 is 13 residues long. The V end lost 5 bases, the J end lost 4 bases, and 11 bases lay between the germline ends.

The DNA for the CDR3 is TGTGCCAGCATCCGGACAGGGGGCTCTGGCTACACCTTC. Its translation is CASIRTGGSGYTF. The chain combines TRBV6-1 with TRBJ1-2; 11 bases fit TRBD1. CDR3 length: 13 amino acids. CDR1 MNHNS and CDR2 SASEGT come from the germline V gene. Losses at the gene ends were 7 bases for V and 7 bases for J; bases not matched to a gene: 5.

The chain joins TRBV10-3 to TRBJ1-2; 9 nucleotides align to TRBD1. Germline lookup yields CDR1 ENHRY and CDR2 SYGVKD. V trimming: 6 bases; J trimming: 6 bases; junction bases outside the gene matches: 5. The length of the CDR3 is 13 residues. The CDR3 DNA reads as TGTGCCATCAGCGGGACAGGGAAGGATGGCTACACCTTC. Translation: CAISGTGKDGYTF.

This clone rates as medium-sized. This chain connects TRBV4-3 to TRBJ1-4, with 10 bases aligning to TRBD1. V dropped 0 bases and J dropped 8; count of bases not matched to a gene: 6. In germline, CDR1 is LGHNA, CDR2 YSLEER. The CDR3 covers 16 residues. The CDR3 DNA reads TGCGCCAGCAGCCAAGACCCGGGACAGGGGAGCGAAAAACTGTTTTTT. Translated, it gives CASSQDPGQGSEKLFF.

By its share, this clone is hyperexpanded. This sequence joins TRBV30 and TRBJ1-2, with TRBD1 matching over 10 bases. CDR1 GTSNPN and CDR2 SVGIG come from the germline V gene (reference sequence). This CDR3 contains 23 residues. J gave up 6 bases and V 0 bases, and 31 bases lay outside the gene matches. CDR3: CAWSVHPLIIYRDRGYDRDGYTF. The CDR3 nucleotides are TGTGCCTGGAGTGTACACCCGTTAATCATATACCGGGACAGGGGATACGATAGAGATGGCTACACCTTC.

CDR3 in amino acids: CASRQGGFNSPLHF. In DNA form, the CDR3 reads TGTGCCAGCAGACAGGGTGGATTTAACTCACCCCTCCACTTT. This rearrangement joins TRBV27 to TRBJ1-6; perhaps TRBD1 as D (6 bases). Trimming removed 6 bases at V and 10 bases at J, with 16 bases between. This CDR3 has 14 residues. Germline values: CDR1 MNHEY, CDR2 SMNVEV (reference sequence).

The chain is built from TRBV4-3 and TRBJ2-1; TRBD2 aligns across 9 bases. Germline loops: CDR1 LGHNA, CDR2 YSLEER. V shed 4 bases, J shed 4 bases, and the junction held 5 bases outside the gene matches. The CDR3 sequence is 15 residues long. CDR3 sequence reads: CASSPGTSPYNEQFF. The DNA for the CDR3 is TGCGCCAGCAGCCCGGGGACTAGCCCGTACAATGAGCAGTTCTTC.

The chain is built from TRBV6-6 and TRBJ2-5, with 9 nucleotides matching TRBD2. There are 15 residues in the CDR3. Trimming took 6 bases from V and 1 from J; bases not matched to a gene: 6. Germline lookup yields CDR1 MNHNY and CDR2 SVGAGI (reference sequence). The CDR3 bases are TGTGCCAGCAGCTTCAGCGGGGGGCTCCAAGAGACCCAGTACTTC. Translation: CASSFSGGLQETQYF.

This chain connects TRBV9 to TRBJ2-1; D unresolved. Per the germline V gene, CDR1 is SGDLS and CDR2 is YYNGEE. The CDR3 is 11 residues long. Trimming took off 3 bases at V and 5 bases at J, with 3 bases between the two ends. CDR3 sequence (DNA): TGTGCCAGCAGCGCGGACAATGAGCAGTTCTTC. This encodes CASSADNEQFF.

The gene calls are TRBV15 and TRBJ2-3; TRBD2 matches at 8 bases. Germline-derived CDR1 and CDR2 are LNHNV and YYDKDF (reference sequence). The V and J ends lost 0 bases and 4 bases, in that order; junction bases with no gene match: 3. The CDR3 spans 15 residues. This CDR3 reads CATSREIGGADTQYF. Here the CDR3 DNA reads TGTGCCACCAGCAGAGAAATCGGGGGGGCAGATACGCAGTATTTT.

The gene calls are TRBV6-6 and TRBJ1-6; the D is unclear. Per germline, CDR1 MNHNY and CDR2 SVGAGI (reference sequence). The CDR3 has 16 amino acids. Trimming removed 2 bases at V and 9 bases at J, with 17 bases between. CDR3 sequence: CASSYPPRAESSPLHF. The CDR3, as DNA: TGTGCCAGCAGTTACCCGCCAAGAGCGGAAAGTTCACCCCTCCACTTT.